This T cell receptor (beta chain) emerged from a study of blood T cell repertoires in COVID-19 (dated by TCRdb to 2019 to 2021). Notes on the research overall: Collaborator samples came from the United States, Italy and Spain and covered acute and convalescent phases of COVID-19. The material from the prospective study consisted of cDNA or gDNA derived from T cells, B-cell-depleted T cells, or PBMCs. The dataset comprised deeply sampled blood TCRbeta repertoires from subjects exposed to, actively infected with, or recovered from COVID-19. The repertoires were released in a freely available public database intended as a resource for research on the immune response to SARS-CoV-2. Samples came from the ongoing ImmuneRACE study (first 160 participants) plus 1,254 subjects from 6 global collaborators. Nearly every sample came with metadata listing a de-identified subject ID, COVID-19 status, age in years and sex. Where available, HLA class I and class II types were obtained from metadata supplied by the sample provider rather than from assay-based typing. Study-level results and caveats: The quantity of clinical and demographic metadata differed by source and by participant and was supplied without curation.

Whole blood was collected in K2EDTA tubes by collaborating institutions according to the institutions' own protocols. Collaborator samples were shipped for TCRbeta analysis as frozen whole blood, isolated PBMCs, or DNA extracted from either sample type. TCRbeta CDR3 regions were amplified from genomic DNA by means of the immunoSEQ Assay, a bias-controlled multiplex PCR. As for the original processing: Nucleated cell counts per sample were estimated from amplification of reference gene primers within the assay. To quantify the absolute abundance of each unique TCRbeta CDR3 rearrangement, sequence reads were collapsed and filtered. For each sample, productive Simpson clonality was calculated as the square root of Simpson's diversity index across productive rearrangements. TCRdb holds this immuneACCESS table with in-frame rearrangements only. Some clones are missing; in checked studies, unresolved V genes explain under half, and the rest has no known cause. The V and J calls and the clone size are those of that table, but D and trimming were determined from the DNA. For this sample the table gives approximately 12,000 clones, of which about 90% were detected only once. The biggest ten clones account for roughly 31% of the sample.

As for this clone: It has no known antigen specificity. No base quality values were provided; no much bigger clone lies one nucleotide off.

Including cysteine and phenylalanine, the CDR3 has 14 amino acids. The kept DNA is CDR3 alone, 42 bases in frame from the first base. Trimming at the junction amounts to 2 bases on V and 3 bases on J, and the germline ends lie 8 bases apart. CDR1 is given as MDHEN and CDR2 as SYDVKM, both from the germline V gene. The sequence links TRBV28 to TRBJ1-5; the D gene assignment is ambiguous. The sequence was obtained from a woman in her 70s with active COVID-19. Sequencing was performed on peripheral blood. The CDR3 protein is CASSLRRVNQPQHF. The DNA sequence reads TGTGCCAGCAGTTTAAGGAGGGTCAATCAGCCCCAGCATTTT.